This T cell receptor (beta chain) comes out of a study of monozygotic twins with inflammatory bowel disease. TCRdb reworked the 5' RACE reads into one entry per CDR3 protein, no DNA. This listing includes fewer than 200,000 distinct CDR3 sequences. The CDR3 has 15 amino acids. Germline-derived CDR1 and CDR2 are SGHTA and FQGNSA. Overall study findings and caveats: Other individuals had fewer clonotypes in common with IBD patients than with healthy twins, especially with disease activity. No discrimination was achieved between different T cell subtypes. Those with IBD had lower TCRbeta diversity (inverse Simpson) than their healthy co-twins did.

A remark on this clonotype: Its specificity is not known.

This clonotype was obtained from a human donor with ulcerative colitis or Crohn's disease, or a healthy co-twin of an affected twin (not recorded which). Sequencing was carried out using blood. This sequence joins TRBV7-2 and TRBJ1-4; TCRdb selects TRBD1, and the lack of DNA leaves this call unchecked. This chain's CDR3 is CASSLVVGQNEKLFF. Looking up the rest from reference TRBV7-2 and TRBJ1-4 gives the full variable domain: GAGVSQSPSNKVTEKGKDVELRCDPISGHTALYWYRQSLGQGLEFLIYFQGNSAPDKSGLPSDRFSAERTGGSVSTLTIQRTQQEDSAVYLCASSLVVGQNEKLFFGSGTQLSVL.